This T cell receptor beta chain is from a study of cytomegalovirus exposure and HLA in healthy donors. With 60 Vbeta and 13 Jbeta primers, the PCR was carried out. The table came from immunoSEQ multiplex PCR; TCRdb's copy has only in-frame clones and leaves some out. The table has about 180,000 clones, roughly four fifths seen once. The CDR3 has 14 amino acids. V lost 7 bases, J lost 4 bases, and 16 bases lay in between. Germline values: CDR1 MNHEY, CDR2 SVGAGI. The sequencing input was PBMCs. The source of this sequence is a woman in her twenties or thirties in good health and CMV-seronegative. The genes are TRBV6-5 and TRBJ1-2; no clear D gene. For the CDR3, the DNA is TGTGCCAGCACCTCAAGGGAGGAATTCTATGGCTACACCTTC. It translates to CASTSREEFYGYTF.